A single sample is the source of the 14 T cell receptor beta chains below, sequenced in a study of post-analysis software for immune sequencing data. General study results and limits: When patients were compared with controls, 4 or 5 TRBV segments were more frequent, TRBV5-6, TRBV5-1 and TRBV20-1 among them.

Their antigens are not known. The library was made from cDNA and included unique molecular identifiers. Using its own MiXCR run on the PCR reads, TCRdb lists one record per CDR3 protein. The data show roughly 580,000 distinct CDR3 sequences, roughly 45% seen once. The sequencing input was blood. These receptors originate from a girl under 18 with multiple sclerosis.

This clonotype has more than one count but fewer than ten. This chain uses TRBV12-3 or TRBV12-4 with TRBJ2-5, with D uncertain. CDR3 length: 13 residues. Trimming cost V 1 base and J 5 bases, with 8 bases left between them. The CDR3 sequence is CASSLEGWETQYF. As DNA, the CDR3 is TGTGCCAGCAGTTTAGAGGGTTGGGAGACCCAGTACTTC.

This clonotype was seen a handful of times. The rearrangement joins TRBV27 to TRBJ2-5; the match to TRBD2 covers 12 bases. The CDR3 covers 14 residues. CDR1 MNHEY and CDR2 SMNVEV come from the germline V gene (reference sequence). V dropped 7 bases and J dropped 7; count of bases not matched to a gene: 7. CDR3 protein: CASMLAGGSGTQYF. The CDR3 DNA is TGTGCCAGCATGCTAGCGGGAGGGTCGGGGACCCAGTACTTC.

This rearrangement joins TRBV29-1 to TRBJ1-2; 8 nucleotides match TRBD1. Germline CDR1 and CDR2: SQVTM and ANQGSEA. CDR3 length equals 13 residues. V lost 4 bases to trimming and J lost 0 bases; unmatched junction nucleotides: 1. CDR3 sequence: CSVGDRTNYGYTF. As DNA, the CDR3 is TGCAGCGTTGGGGACAGGACTAACTATGGCTACACCTTC.

The sample holds a few counts of this clonotype. This sequence joins TRBV2 and TRBJ2-5, with unresolved D. The CDR3 loop spans 11 amino acids. Germline values: CDR1 SNHLY, CDR2 FYNNEI. The ends were cut back, 8 bases at V and 5 bases at J, with 9 bases in the middle. CDR3 loop: CASLLLETQYF. The DNA for the CDR3 is TGTGCCAGCCTTCTTCTGGAGACCCAGTACTTC.

On this clonotype itself: Germline is not matched at one junction end, which may reflect a read error. V gene TRBV7-2 combines with J gene TRBJ2-3; possibly TRBD1 or TRBD2 for D (6 bases each). The CDR3 loop spans 16 amino acids. The germline CDR1 and CDR2 sequences are SGHTA and FQGNSA. The CDR3 DNA is TGTGCCAGCAGGATGGGGGTCGCGGGACACACAGATGCGCAGTATTTT. Amino acid sequence: CASRMGVAGHTDAQYF.

The chain has TRBV7-3 and TRBJ2-3; D ambiguous. V shed 5 bases and J shed 0 bases, with 9 bases lying between them. The CDR3 sequence is 14 residues long. Germline CDR1 is SGHTA and CDR2 is FQGTGA. The CDR3 protein is CASSASRSTDTQYF. The DNA for the CDR3 is TGTGCCAGCAGCGCGTCGCGGAGCACAGATACGCAGTATTTT.

This clonotype was counted between two and nine times. The J gene is TRBJ2-4, the V gene TRBV10-3; the D is unclear. The J call may be faulty, since TRBJ2-7 better matches the DNA end. CDR3 length equals 13 residues. Germline V gene data show CDR1 as ENHRY and CDR2 as SYGVKD. CDR3 region: CAISVSGPYEQYF. The CDR3 bases are TGTGCCATCAGTGTCTCGGGTCCCTACGAGCAGTACTTC.

This clonotype was recorded once. The rearrangement uses TRBV7-2 and TRBJ2-1; possibly TRBD1 for D (6 bases). The CDR3 has 15 residues. In germline, CDR1 is SGHTA, CDR2 FQGNSA. Deletions cut 5 bases from V and 4 bases from J, with 15 bases between. The DNA of the CDR3 is TGTGCCAGCAGCGCCTTGGGGGCTGGGTACAATGAGCAGTTCTTC. Translation gives CASSALGAGYNEQFF.

In its sample, this clonotype was seen a few times. The chain combines TRBV29-1 with TRBJ2-7; no clear D gene. Trimming left V 4 bases short and J 1 base short, with 11 bases between. CDR1 and CDR2 from the germline V gene are SQVTM and ANQGSEA. This CDR3 has 13 amino acids. CDR3 sequence: CSVGSDLSYEQYF. CDR3 DNA sequence: TGCAGCGTTGGAAGCGACCTTTCCTACGAGCAGTACTTC.

The chain couples TRBV12-3 or TRBV12-4 to TRBJ2-3; a possible D gene is TRBD1 (5 bases). V lost 5 bases to trimming and J lost 6 bases, with 9 bases between them. This CDR3 is 12 amino acids long. DNA for the CDR3: TGTGCCAGCAGTATACAGGTTGATACGCAGTATTTT. Amino acid sequence: CASSIQVDTQYF.

This clonotype has a handful of counts. The rearrangement joins TRBV12-3 or TRBV12-4 to TRBJ2-7, with a tentative D call TRBD2 (6 bases). V lost 7 bases to trimming and J lost 6 bases, with 19 bases between them. This CDR3 contains 14 residues. CDR3 region: CASNQAGSSPEQYF. CDR3 DNA: TGTGCCAGCAACCAAGCGGGCTCCTCTCCCGAGCAGTACTTC.

The CDR3 DNA follows: TGTGCCAGCAGTGAAGAGAGGGCGGGACAGGTCTACAATGAGCAGTTCTTC. The encoded protein is CASSEERAGQVYNEQFF. V usage is TRBV6-1 and J usage is TRBJ2-1; 8 bases agree with TRBD1. J lost 3 bases, V lost 1 base, and 8 bases had no gene match. The CDR3 has 17 amino acids. Germline V CDR1 and CDR2: MNHNS, SASEGT.

The chain is built from TRBV12-3 or TRBV12-4 and TRBJ2-1; 8 nucleotides match TRBD2. Trimming cost V 5 bases and J 6 bases; bases outside gene matches: 12. This CDR3 spans 16 amino acids. The CDR3 reads CASSPVTGGPGNEQFF. DNA for the CDR3: TGTGCCAGCAGTCCTGTTACGGGAGGGCCGGGCAATGAGCAGTTCTTC.

This clonotype was counted only a few times. This chain uses TRBV5-1 with TRBJ2-3, with 8 bases aligning to TRBD2. The CDR3 totals 16 residues. The V segment lost 1 base and the J segment 4 bases; nucleotides outside the gene matches: 8. Germline V gene data show CDR1 as SGHRS and CDR2 as YFSETQ. CDR3 nucleotides: TGCGCCAGCAGCTTGCCCGGGACTAGTAACCCAGATACGCAGTATTTT. This encodes CASSLPGTSNPDTQYF. Based on the CDR3 plus reference TRBV5-1 and TRBJ2-3, the full variable domain is KAGVTQTPRYLIKTRGQQVTLSCSPISGHRSVSWYQQTPGQGLQFLFEYFSETQRNKGNFPGRFSGRQFSNSRSEMNVSTLELGDSALYLCASSLPGTSNPDTQYFGPGTRLTVL.